Described below is a single T cell receptor (beta chain) sequence and its context. Its target is unknown. The data stem from a study of cytomegalovirus exposure and HLA in healthy donors. Study results and caveats: Prediction of most subjects' HLA-A and HLA-B alleles by TCR beta sequences was reportedly accurate. In a later analysis, at a false discovery rate of 0.05, under 20,000 TCR beta sequences were associated with HLA alleles. The authors later linked a missense DCLRE1C variant to TCR beta V- and J-gene trimming.

It was with 60 Vbeta and 13 Jbeta primers that the PCR ran. TCRdb's table, derived via immunoSEQ multiplex PCR, lists solely in-frame clones and lacks some. This sample has about 120,000 clones, with roughly 80% found just once. There are 16 residues in the CDR3. The germline V gene encodes CDR1 LGHNA and CDR2 YSLEER. The V gene lost 1 base and the J gene lost 6 bases, with 16 bases spanning the gap. Sequenced material: PBMCs. The rearrangement joins TRBV4-3 to TRBJ2-1, with D maybe TRBD2 (7 bases). This receptor was taken from a female donor in good health and CMV-seropositive. CDR3 sequence: CASSQVWGGATNEQFF. As DNA, the CDR3 is TGCGCCAGCAGCCAAGTGTGGGGGGGGGCTACCAATGAGCAGTTCTTC.